This T cell receptor beta chain was recovered during a study of Ad26.COV2.S vaccination and SARS-CoV-2 variants. About the study: A COV1001 Ad26.COV2.S trial-arm participant provided the sample. Notes on the study in general: Post-vaccination breadth of spike-specific CD8+ and CD4+ T cell responses was reportedly substantial.

Sequenced by immunoSEQ multiplex PCR; TCRdb stores in-frame clones only, minus some. The sample records fewer than 500,000 clones, 75% to 95% being singletons. As for treatment: around 19 received Ad26.COV2.S at low or high dose, single or two shots; 5 received placebo; per-sample allocation not given. The study sampled participants on day 63 after the first vaccine or placebo injection. It was an adult aged 18-55 years in Boston who was the donor. Points on this clone: As yet, its antigen is unknown.

This sequence originates from a person aged 18 to 59 who received the Ad26.COV2.S COVID-19 vaccine or a placebo. The sequencing here drew on peripheral blood, taken in a trial of Ad26.COV2.S vaccine versus placebo.

CDR3 loop: CASSQGTGAFYEQYF. CDR3 DNA: TGCGCCAGCAGCCAAGGAACAGGGGCCTTCTACGAGCAGTACTTC. The chain uses TRBV4-1 and TRBJ2-7; 7 nucleotides line up with TRBD1. The junction had 6 bases not matched to a gene; V was cut back by 1 base and J by 3 bases. The germline V gene encodes CDR1 MGHRA and CDR2 YSYEKL. The CDR3 is made up of 15 amino acids.